This TCR beta chain was sequenced in a study of cytomegalovirus exposure and HLA in healthy donors. Worth noting for this clone: No antigen is known for it.

Germline CDR1 is MNHNS and CDR2 is SASEGT. The CDR3 length is 13 residues. V dropped 7 bases and J dropped 3 bases, with 10 bases sitting between them. PCR amplification relied on 60 Vbeta primers (plus 13 Jbeta primers). The method was immunoSEQ multiplex PCR; TCRdb's version includes in-frame clones alone and lacks a portion of them. The sample has 150,000 or so clones. Study-wide points: Donors belonging to an Asian-associated ancestry cluster reportedly showed fewer N-insertions in productive TCRs than the roughly 670-donor mean, according to what a later analysis found. Specificity for CMV antigens was confirmed in vitro for a few of the CMV-associated chains.

The specimen sequenced was PBMCs. This TCR was recovered from a woman in her forties or fifties in good health and CMV-seronegative. The rearrangement links TRBV6-1 to TRBJ1-5, with a tentative D call TRBD1 (6 bases). CDR3 sequence: CASTTGNNQPQHF. CDR3 DNA sequence: TGTGCCAGCACGACAGGTAACAATCAGCCCCAGCATTTT.